A single sample gave rise to the 18 T cell receptor beta chains below, sequenced in a study of blood T cells in healthy people across ages. A J-beta primer mix and a sample-barcoded 5' primer were used in a second PCR of roughly 6 to 12 cycles. TCRdb called the 5' RACE reads again in MiXCR, with one record for every CDR3 protein. The top ten hold around 2.1% of the sample, which has over 1.5 million distinct CDR3 sequences, roughly 52% seen once. Sequenced material: blood. These TCRs come from a middle-aged woman in good health.

The chain employs TRBV24-1 and TRBJ2-1; either TRBD1 or TRBD2 may supply D (5 bases each). Trimming took off 9 bases at V and 0 bases at J, with 11 bases between the two ends. The CDR3 extends over 14 amino acids. Per the germline V gene, CDR1 is KGHDR and CDR2 is SFDVKD. CDR3 sequence: CATARGSSYNEQFF. The CDR3 nucleotides read TGTGCCACCGCCCGGGGCAGCTCCTACAATGAGCAGTTCTTC.

The chain combines TRBV4-3 with TRBJ1-2; D call uncertain. The germline V and J ends were trimmed by 5 bases and 7 bases, with 17 bases remaining between them. From germline, CDR1 is LGHNA and CDR2 YSLEER. CDR3 length: 14 residues. The CDR3 loop is CASSVQSEVGGYTF. The CDR3 nucleotides are TGCGCCAGCAGCGTCCAGAGTGAGGTGGGTGGCTACACCTTC.

The chain couples TRBV20-1 to TRBJ1-2; a weak D match, TRBD1 (5 bases). There are 14 residues in the CDR3. Germline loops: CDR1 DFQATT, CDR2 SNEGSKA (reference sequence). Trimming shortened V by 1 base and J by 4 bases, and 13 bases separated the two germline ends. CDR3 protein: CSARAGQGGYGYTF. For the CDR3, the DNA is TGCAGTGCTAGAGCGGGGCAGGGAGGCTATGGCTACACCTTC.

The chain joins TRBV12-3 or TRBV12-4 to TRBJ2-1; D gene unclear. The CDR3 sequence is 13 residues long. V was cut by 4 bases and J by 9 bases, with 13 bases left in between. The CDR3 loop is CASSSSSHGEQFF. The CDR3 nucleotides are TGTGCCAGCAGTTCCTCTAGTCACGGTGAGCAGTTCTTC.

This chain uses TRBV12-3 or TRBV12-4 with TRBJ2-3, with unresolved D. V was clipped by 11 bases and J by 2 bases, with 14 bases between them. The CDR3 is made up of 13 amino acids. CDR3 DNA: TGTGCCGCTAGTACGTCCTACACAGATACGCAGTATTTT. Protein product: CAASTSYTDTQYF.

The V and J genes are TRBV28 and TRBJ2-1, with 9 bases aligning to TRBD1. The CDR3 is 16 residues long. V shed 5 bases and J 2 bases; nucleotides not matched to a gene: 7. The germline V gene has CDR1 MDHEN and CDR2 SYDVKM. In nucleotides, the CDR3 is TGTGCCAGCAGTCCAACGGGACAGGGCACCTACAATGAGCAGTTCTTC. Amino acids: CASSPTGQGTYNEQFF.

This CDR3 is CASSESVVAGGYHGEQFF. The CDR3 nucleotides read TGTGCCAGCAGTGAATCCGTCGTTGCAGGGGGCTATCACGGTGAGCAGTTCTTC. This sequence joins TRBV25-1 and TRBJ2-1, with 8 nucleotides matching TRBD1. Trimming cost V 1 base and J 9 bases; bases outside gene matches: 17. The CDR3 has 18 residues. Germline values: CDR1 MGHDK, CDR2 SYGVNS. The full variable domain, rest sourced from reference TRBV25-1 and TRBJ2-1, is EADIYQTPRYLVIGTGKKITLECSQTMGHDKMYWYQQDPGMELHLIHYSYGVNSTEKGDLSSESTVSRIRTEHFPLTLESARPSHTSQYLCASSESVVAGGYHGEQFFGPGTRLTVL.

The V and J genes are TRBV5-1 and TRBJ2-3; 8 bases agree with TRBD2. Germline CDR1 reads SGHRS; CDR2 reads YFSETQ. V lost 0 bases and J lost 0; bases outside the gene matches: 9. The CDR3 runs to 18 residues. CDR3 nucleotide sequence: TGCGCCAGCAGCTTGGCGCCAGCGGGGGTCTCTAGCACAGATACGCAGTATTTT. Its protein is CASSLAPAGVSSTDTQYF. Full variable domain (rest looked up from reference TRBV5-1 and TRBJ2-3): KAGVTQTPRYLIKTRGQQVTLSCSPISGHRSVSWYQQTPGQGLQFLFEYFSETQRNKGNFPGRFSGRQFSNSRSEMNVSTLELGDSALYLCASSLAPAGVSSTDTQYFGPGTRLTVL.

A few counts support this clonotype. The chain has TRBV7-2 and TRBJ1-2; possible D gene TRBD1, 6 bases. This CDR3 region has 15 residues. From germline, CDR1 is SGHTA and CDR2 FQGNSA. Trimming cost V 1 base and J 8 bases, with 17 bases left between them. CDR3 sequence (DNA): TGTGCCAGCAGCTTAGGAGACCCCAGGGGCGAAGGCTACACCTTC. Amino acid sequence: CASSLGDPRGEGYTF.

J is TRBJ2-4 and V is TRBV7-2; 9 positions match TRBD1. The CDR3 consists of 13 residues. The ends lost 4 bases at V and 8 bases at J; junction bases unmatched: 3. Germline V CDR1 and CDR2: SGHTA, FQGNSA. The DNA of the CDR3 is TGTGCCAGCAGCTCATGGACAGGGGACATTCAGTACTTC. Translated, it gives CASSSWTGDIQYF.

This clonotype has a handful of counts. The chain links TRBV24-1 to TRBJ2-1; a possible D gene is TRBD1 (5 bases). CDR1 is KGHDR and CDR2 is SFDVKD in the germline V gene. Trimming took off 2 bases at V and 0 bases at J, with 13 bases between the two ends. The CDR3 covers 17 residues. CDR3 residues: CATSDSRGLSSYNEQFF. Written as DNA, the CDR3 is TGTGCCACCAGTGATTCTAGGGGTCTCAGCTCCTACAATGAGCAGTTCTTC.

A few counts support this clonotype. The chain couples TRBV5-1 to TRBJ1-2; the match to TRBD1 covers 9 bases. Germline V gene lookup returns CDR1 SGHRS and CDR2 YFSETQ. Germline trimming cut 4 bases from V and 7 bases from J; bases unmatched to any gene: 17. This CDR3 is built from 17 residues. The CDR3 loop reads CASSLVPGQGTLGGYTF. The CDR3 coding sequence is TGCGCCAGCAGCCTGGTCCCGGGACAGGGTACGCTTGGTGGCTACACCTTC.

The J gene is TRBJ2-7, the V gene TRBV24-1; 9 bases are shared with TRBD1. J gave up 7 bases and V 7 bases, and 10 bases lay outside the gene matches. The CDR3 is made up of 14 amino acids. The V gene's germline CDR1 is KGHDR and CDR2 SFDVKD. Written as DNA, the CDR3 is TGTGCCACCAGCCCCGGACAGGGGTGGCGTGAGCAGTACTTC. Protein: CATSPGQGWREQYF.

In its sample, this clonotype was seen many times. The rearrangement uses TRBV24-1 and TRBJ2-5; 7 bases line up with TRBD1. CDR1 KGHDR and CDR2 SFDVKD come from the germline V gene. With 9 bases clipped from V and 3 bases from J, the junction kept 3 bases outside the gene matches. CDR3 size: 12 residues. CDR3 sequence: CATAGTEETQYF. The DNA of the CDR3 is TGTGCCACCGCCGGGACAGAAGAGACCCAGTACTTC.

This clonotype has a handful of counts. The chain uses TRBV27 and TRBJ2-3; tentative D call: TRBD2 (6 bases). CDR1 is MNHEY, CDR2 SMNVEV, per germline (reference sequence). The CDR3 totals 14 residues. V shed 1 base and J shed 13 bases, with 18 bases lying between them. The CDR3 coding sequence is TGTGCCAGCAGTTTATATAGGACTACCGGGCGTGAGTATTTT. As protein: CASSLYRTTGREYF.

This clonotype was seen only a few times. The CDR3 nucleotides read TGTGCCAGCAGCCAAGATTTCGGGGGCCGACTAGCGGCCCCAGAGACCCAGTACTTC. Encoded protein: CASSQDFGGRLAAPETQYF. The chain couples TRBV4-2 to TRBJ2-5; 9 nucleotides line up with TRBD2. Trimming removed 0 bases from V and 4 bases from J; junction bases left unmatched: 15. Germline loops: CDR1 LGHNA, CDR2 YNFKEQ. CDR3 size: 19 residues.

As for this clonotype: Since a much larger clone is just one base distant, this may be a read error. This chain joins TRBV7-3 and TRBJ2-3; 7 bases fit TRBD1. This CDR3 contains 14 residues. J gave up 4 bases and V 5 bases, and 6 bases lay outside the gene matches. Per germline, CDR1 SGHTA and CDR2 FQGTGA. CDR3 sequence reads: CASSPEGAADTQYF. The CDR3 region has the DNA TGTGCCAGCAGCCCCGAGGGGGCCGCAGATACGCAGTATTTT.

This clonotype was seen just once. This chain connects TRBV2 to TRBJ1-4; D may be TRBD1 (5 bases). This CDR3 comprises 16 residues. Germline CDR1 SNHLY, CDR2 FYNNEI. Trimming removed 7 bases at V and 0 bases at J, with 15 bases between. The CDR3 coding sequence is TGTGCCAGCAAATCAGACAGAAGAGCAACTAATGAAAAACTGTTTTTT. This encodes CASKSDRRATNEKLFF. Full variable domain (rest looked up from reference TRBV2 and TRBJ1-4): EPEVTQTPSHQVTQMGQEVILRCVPISNHLYFYWYRQILGQKVEFLVSFYNNEISEKSEIFDDQFSVERPDGSNFTLKIRSTKLEDSAMYFCASKSDRRATNEKLFFGSGTQLSVL.